The 25 T cell receptor beta chains below were found in one sample sequenced in a study of T cell responses to AZD1222 COVID-19 vaccine. Profiling relied on immunoSEQ multiplex PCR, and the TCRdb table lists in-frame clones only, not all of them. The sample includes tens of thousands of clones, approximately 90% of them seen just once. The starting material was peripheral blood, obtained 28 days after the second AZD1222 dose. The receptor source for this set is an adult who received the AZD1222 COVID-19 vaccine.

This clone was detected once. V is TRBV19 and J is TRBJ1-2; D may be TRBD1 (5 bases). Looked up from germline, CDR1 is LNHDA and CDR2 is SQIVND (reference sequence). Trimming removed 3 bases at V and 8 bases at J, with 19 bases between. This CDR3 is 15 amino acids long. Written as DNA, the CDR3 is TGTGCCAGTAGTATTACGGGGCCGGGTCCGGGGGGCTACACCTTC. It translates to CASSITGPGPGGYTF.

V usage is TRBV11-3 and J usage is TRBJ1-6, with D possibly being TRBD1 (6 bases). CDR3 length: 14 residues. Deletions cut 5 bases from V and 7 bases from J, with 12 bases between. Germline V gene data show CDR1 as SGHNT and CDR2 as YENEEA. The CDR3 sequence: CASSLRGGNSPLHF. The CDR3 DNA reads TGTGCCAGCAGCCTTAGAGGGGGGAATTCACCCCTCCACTTT.

V gene TRBV10-2 combines with J gene TRBJ2-5, with D possibly TRBD2 on 6 matching bases. Looked up from germline, CDR1 is WSHSY and CDR2 is SAAADI. V was shortened by 8 bases and J by 7 bases, with 17 bases between the two germline ends. This CDR3 spans 13 amino acids. CDR3 amino acids: CASVSSSGWTQYF. In DNA, the CDR3 is TGCGCCAGCGTATCGAGTAGCGGTTGGACCCAGTACTTC.

A single count supports this clone. The same CDR3 arises from other DNA sequences in this sample as well. The chain has TRBV7-9 and TRBJ2-3; D remains unclear. The CDR3 contains 13 residues. From germline, CDR1 is SEHNR and CDR2 FQNEAQ (reference sequence). The ends were cut back, 6 bases at V and 7 bases at J, with 14 bases in the middle. CDR3 nucleotides: TGTGCCAGCAGTTCCGCCGGCGGAAATACGCAGTATTTT. This gives the protein CASSSAGGNTQYF.

The rearrangement joins TRBV3-1 (or the pseudogene TRBV3-2) to TRBJ1-2; D ambiguous. This CDR3 comprises 13 residues. Germline lookup yields CDR1 LGHDT and CDR2 YNNKEL (reference sequence). Trimming pared 1 base from V and 1 base from J, leaving 4 bases between. The CDR3 loop is CASSQANNYGYTF. The CDR3 DNA follows: TGTGCCAGCAGCCAAGCGAATAACTATGGCTACACCTTC.

V usage is TRBV5-1 and J usage is TRBJ2-2; D is undetermined. The germline gives CDR1 SGHRS, CDR2 YFSETQ. With 0 bases removed from V and 1 base from J, the gap between germline ends came to 10 bases. The CDR3 sequence is 16 residues long. In nucleotides, the CDR3 is TGCGCCAGCAGCTTGGGGCAGGCGGTGAACACCGGGGAGCTGTTTTTT. It codes for CASSLGQAVNTGELFF.

The chain employs TRBV18 and TRBJ1-5, with TRBD1 matching over 9 bases. The V and J ends lost 3 bases and 4 bases, in that order; junction bases with no gene match: 10. CDR1 is KGHSH and CDR2 is LQKENI in the germline V gene. The CDR3 extends over 17 amino acids. CDR3 nucleotides: TGTGCCAGCTCACCCCAACCCCCGACAGGGGGTAATCAGCCCCAGCATTTT. It is translated as CASSPQPPTGGNQPQHF. Together with reference TRBV18 and TRBJ1-5, the CDR3 gives the full variable domain: NAGVMQNPRHLVRRRGQEARLRCSPMKGHSHVYWYRQLPEEGLKFMVYLQKENIIDESGMPKERFSAEFPKEGPSILRIQQVVRGDSAAYFCASSPQPPTGGNQPQHFGDGTRLSIL.

The genes are TRBV9 and TRBJ1-1; D is perhaps TRBD1 (6 bases). The germline V gene encodes CDR1 SGDLS and CDR2 YYNGEE. The CDR3 is 13 residues long. Trimming removed 0 bases at V and 5 bases at J, with 8 bases between. The CDR3 sequence: CASSVERGTEAFF. The CDR3 coding sequence is TGTGCCAGCAGCGTAGAGAGGGGGACTGAAGCTTTCTTT.

Written as DNA, the CDR3 is TGTGCCAGCAGTGTTCGGACAGGGGCGCTAGCCAAAAACATTCAGTACTTC. It yields the protein CASSVRTGALAKNIQYF. The genes are TRBV2 and TRBJ2-4, with 9 bases that match TRBD1. The CDR3 consists of 17 residues. Germline trimming cut 4 bases from V and 0 bases from J; bases unmatched to any gene: 7. Germline lookup yields CDR1 SNHLY and CDR2 FYNNEI.

The CDR3: CASSDRGETEAFF. The CDR3 DNA sequence: TGTGCCAGCTCCGACAGGGGGGAAACTGAAGCTTTCTTT. This chain links TRBV16 with TRBJ1-1; 9 bases line up with TRBD1. CDR3 length: 13 amino acids. Germline lookup yields CDR1 KGHSY and CDR2 FQNENV. V shed 8 bases and J 5 bases; nucleotides not matched to a gene: 6.

Only a few counts were recorded for this clone. The chain couples TRBV5-1 to TRBJ2-2; 10 bases are shared with TRBD2. The CDR3 sequence is 15 residues long. V lost 6 bases to trimming and J lost 6 bases; unmatched junction nucleotides: 8. CDR1 is SGHRS and CDR2 is YFSETQ in the germline V gene. CDR3 bases: TGCGCCAGCAAAGCGGGGGGGCCAGTAGCCGGGGAGCTGTTTTTT. This gives the protein CASKAGGPVAGELFF. Supplemented by reference TRBV5-1 and TRBJ2-2, the full variable domain reads KAGVTQTPRYLIKTRGQQVTLSCSPISGHRSVSWYQQTPGQGLQFLFEYFSETQRNKGNFPGRFSGRQFSNSRSEMNVSTLELGDSALYLCASKAGGPVAGELFFGEGSRLTVL.

V usage is TRBV19 and J usage is TRBJ1-2; D is unclear. The V end lost 5 bases, the J end lost 11 bases, and 27 bases lay between the germline ends. CDR1 is LNHDA, CDR2 SQIVND, per germline (reference sequence). The CDR3 covers 16 residues. CDR3 coding DNA: TGTGCCAGTAGTCCGAAACAGATCTCCTCAACTATGGGTTACACCTTC. Its protein is CASSPKQISSTMGYTF. The full variable domain, its missing parts supplied by reference TRBV19 and TRBJ1-2, is DGGITQSPKYLFRKEGQNVTLSCEQNLNHDAMYWYRQDPGQGLRLIYYSQIVNDFQKGDIAEGYSVSREKKESFPLTVTSAQKNPTAFYLCASSPKQISSTMGYTFGSGTRLTVV.

J is TRBJ1-4 and V is TRBV5-1; 8 bases are shared with TRBD1. Trimming removed 0 bases from V and 5 bases from J; junction bases left unmatched: 3. CDR1 SGHRS and CDR2 YFSETQ come from the germline V gene. The CDR3 has 15 residues. CDR3 DNA sequence: TGCGCCAGCAGCTTGGACAGGGGGGGAAATGAAAAACTGTTTTTT. The encoded protein is CASSLDRGGNEKLFF.

This clone was recorded once. V is TRBV7-2 and J is TRBJ1-2; a weak D match, TRBD1 (5 bases). The CDR3 is 15 residues long. Germline V gene lookup returns CDR1 SGHTA and CDR2 FQGNSA. Trimming took off 5 bases at V and 8 bases at J, with 21 bases between the two ends. This CDR3 reads CASSAGPDKRYGYTF. In DNA, the CDR3 is TGTGCCAGCAGCGCAGGCCCGGACAAGAGATACGGCTACACCTTC. The full variable domain, rest sourced from reference TRBV7-2 and TRBJ1-2, is GAGVSQSPSNKVTEKGKDVELRCDPISGHTALYWYRQSLGQGLEFLIYFQGNSAPDKSGLPSDRFSAERTGGSVSTLTIQRTQQEDSAVYLCASSAGPDKRYGYTFGSGTRLTVV.

The chain joins TRBV19 to TRBJ1-2, with TRBD1 identical over 9 bases. The CDR3 spans 15 residues. The germline V gene has CDR1 LNHDA and CDR2 SQIVND (reference sequence). Trimming at V came to 2 bases and at J to 4 bases, leaving 5 bases not matched to a gene. CDR3: CASSISDRGGYGYTF. The CDR3 DNA reads TGTGCCAGTAGTATATCGGACAGGGGAGGCTATGGCTACACCTTC.

The chain joins TRBV3-1 (or the pseudogene TRBV3-2) to TRBJ1-6, with unresolved D. The V and J ends lost 0 bases and 9 bases respectively, with 6 bases between them. Per germline, CDR1 LGHDT and CDR2 YNNKEL (reference sequence). The CDR3 is 13 amino acids. CDR3 amino acids: CASSQDLGSPLHF. CDR3 coding DNA: TGTGCCAGCAGCCAAGATTTAGGTTCACCCCTCCACTTT.

The chain carries TRBV6-5 and TRBJ1-1; D gene uncertain. CDR1 is MNHEY, CDR2 SVGAGI, per germline. The CDR3 length is 14 residues. V was clipped by 0 bases and J by 0 bases, with 5 bases between them. Written as DNA, the CDR3 is TGTGCCAGCAGTTACTCGGCGATGAACACTGAAGCTTTCTTT. It is translated as CASSYSAMNTEAFF.

The rearrangement uses TRBV7-3 and TRBJ1-1; 8 bases fit TRBD1. This CDR3 contains 18 residues. V dropped 1 base and J dropped 1; count of bases not matched to a gene: 11. The germline V gene encodes CDR1 SGHTA and CDR2 FQGTGA. The CDR3, as DNA: TGTGCCAGCAGCTTAAGGGGGGGACAGGTCACCTCGAACACTGAAGCTTTCTTT. It codes for CASSLRGGQVTSNTEAFF. The entire variable domain, with the rest obtained from reference TRBV7-3 and TRBJ1-1, is as follows: GAGVSQTPSNKVTEKGKYVELRCDPISGHTALYWYRQSLGQGPEFLIYFQGTGAADDSGLPNDRFFAVRPEGSVSTLKIQRTERGDSAVYLCASSLRGGQVTSNTEAFFGQGTRLTVV.

The chain has TRBV9 and TRBJ1-3; 7 nucleotides align to TRBD1. This CDR3 region has 15 residues. The germline V gene has CDR1 SGDLS and CDR2 YYNGEE. With 2 bases clipped from V and 4 bases from J, the junction kept 6 bases outside the gene matches. CDR3 loop: CASSVLGQAGNTIYF. CDR3 coding DNA: TGTGCCAGCAGCGTCCTTGGACAGGCAGGAAACACCATATATTTT.

This clone was observed a few times. V usage is TRBV25-1 and J usage is TRBJ1-1, with TRBD1 identical over 7 bases. CDR1 is MGHDK and CDR2 is SYGVNS in the germline V gene. The CDR3 extends over 15 amino acids. Trimming at V came to 7 bases and at J to 4 bases, leaving 12 bases not matched to a gene. This chain's CDR3 is CASKRQGLRGTEAFF. The CDR3 region has the DNA TGTGCCAGCAAGAGACAGGGTCTCAGGGGCACTGAAGCTTTCTTT.

J is TRBJ1-3 and V is TRBV6-5, with D possibly TRBD1 on 5 matching bases. The ends were cut back, 8 bases at V and 4 bases at J, with 15 bases in the middle. The CDR3 contains 14 residues. The V gene's germline CDR1 is MNHEY and CDR2 SVGAGI. The CDR3 DNA reads as TGTGCCAGCCTGCCCCCAGGGTCCGGAAACACCATATATTTT. Amino acid sequence: CASLPPGSGNTIYF.

The chain recombines TRBV6-5 with TRBJ1-1, with D possibly TRBD1 on 6 matching bases. Germline V gives CDR1 MNHEY, CDR2 SVGAGI. The V gene lost 5 bases and the J gene lost 4 bases, with 14 bases spanning the gap. The CDR3 totals 14 residues. As DNA, the CDR3 is TGTGCCAGCAGTAGGGGGGGGGCGAGCACTGAAGCTTTCTTT. Residues: CASSRGGASTEAFF.

This clone was seen once. The CDR3 sequence: CASSLGTGGRGDEQFF. The CDR3 DNA reads TGTGCCAGCAGCCTAGGGACAGGGGGCAGAGGCGATGAGCAGTTCTTC. The rearrangement uses TRBV7-6 and TRBJ2-1; 12 bases line up with TRBD1. Unmatched junction bases numbered 10, after V lost 5 bases and J lost 8 bases. Germline V gene sequence: CDR1 SGHVS, CDR2 FNYEAQ. This CDR3 has 16 amino acids.

The CDR3 is CASSLTQTSSYNEQFF. CDR3 DNA: TGTGCCAGCAGCTTAACTCAAACTAGCTCCTACAATGAGCAGTTCTTC. This rearrangement joins TRBV7-3 to TRBJ2-1, with a possible D match to TRBD2 (5 bases). The CDR3 has 16 residues. V lost 0 bases to trimming and J lost 0 bases, with 9 bases between them. Germline V lookup: CDR1 SGHTA, CDR2 FQGTGA.

In DNA, the CDR3 is TGTGCCAGCAGCCCCCGGTGGGAGTATAGTGGCTACACCTTC. It codes for CASSPRWEYSGYTF. The V call is TRBV7-9, the J call TRBJ1-2; D remains unclear. The CDR3 is made up of 14 amino acids. Germline assignment: CDR1 SEHNR and CDR2 FQNEAQ (reference sequence). The V end was cut by 5 bases, the J end by 7 bases, with 17 bases between.